The 14 T cell receptor beta chains reported below all come from one sample, sequenced in a study of chemoradiotherapy in HPV16-positive cancers. Here immunoSEQ multiplex PCR was the method, and the copy in TCRdb shows in-frame clones only, minus some. The table has roughly 2,100 clones, about 90% seen once. The source was tumor tissue, collected from a patient who underwent chemoradiotherapy. The receptors originated from a human donor with HPV-associated anogenital cancer.

The chain employs TRBV5-1 and TRBJ2-7; the match to TRBD2 covers 11 bases. The V and J ends lost 2 bases and 5 bases, in that order; junction bases with no gene match: 9. Germline CDR1 reads SGHRS; CDR2 reads YFSETQ. This CDR3 is 16 amino acids long. In DNA form, the CDR3 reads TGCGCCAGCAGCTTTACTAGCGGGAGTATCGACCACGAGCAGTACTTC. Its protein is CASSFTSGSIDHEQYF.

The chain links TRBV5-1 to TRBJ2-1, with 7 nucleotides matching TRBD2. In germline, CDR1 is SGHRS, CDR2 YFSETQ. J gave up 4 bases and V 2 bases, and 6 bases lay outside the gene matches. The CDR3 consists of 15 residues. DNA of the CDR3: TGCGCCAGCAGCTTAGGGGAGGGCCGGTACAATGAGCAGTTCTTC. It specifies CASSLGEGRYNEQFF. Using reference TRBV5-1 and TRBJ2-1 for the parts outside the CDR3, the full variable domain is KAGVTQTPRYLIKTRGQQVTLSCSPISGHRSVSWYQQTPGQGLQFLFEYFSETQRNKGNFPGRFSGRQFSNSRSEMNVSTLELGDSALYLCASSLGEGRYNEQFFGPGTRLTVL.

The chain uses TRBV7-8 and TRBJ2-1, with D possibly matching TRBD1 (6 bases). In germline, CDR1 is SGHVS, CDR2 FQNEAQ. The length of the CDR3 is 14 residues. Trimming stripped 2 bases from V and 6 bases from J, with 11 bases between. The DNA of the CDR3 is TGTGCCAGCAGCTTAAGTCAAGGGGGCAATGAGCAGTTCTTC. It yields the protein CASSLSQGGNEQFF.

The chain links TRBV6-5 to TRBJ2-5, with D possibly being TRBD2 (6 bases). Germline V lookup: CDR1 MNHEY, CDR2 SVGAGI. V was clipped by 0 bases and J by 3 bases, with 11 bases between them. The CDR3 runs 15 residues. The CDR3 DNA is TGTGCCAGCAGTTACTCTGGGGGGATAGAAGAGACCCAGTACTTC. Translation: CASSYSGGIEETQYF.

V usage is TRBV7-8 and J usage is TRBJ1-1; TRBD1 matches at 8 bases. Germline V gene data show CDR1 as SGHVS and CDR2 as FQNEAQ. Trimming removed 5 bases from V and 4 bases from J; junction bases left unmatched: 3. This CDR3 region has 13 residues. The CDR3 protein is CASSTQGGTEAFF. CDR3 nucleotide sequence: TGTGCCAGCAGCACACAGGGGGGCACTGAAGCTTTCTTT.

V gene TRBV7-9 combines with J gene TRBJ1-1; D is uncertain. CDR3 size: 14 residues. In germline, CDR1 is SEHNR, CDR2 FQNEAQ (reference sequence). V gave up 1 base and J gave up 5 bases, with 11 bases separating them. This chain's CDR3 is CASSLGDAGTEAFF. CDR3 DNA: TGTGCCAGCAGCTTAGGGGATGCGGGAACTGAAGCTTTCTTT.

The chain recombines TRBV7-2 with TRBJ2-5; 10 bases are a match to TRBD2. Germline CDR1 reads SGHTA; CDR2 reads FQGNSA. Unmatched junction bases numbered 11, after V lost 8 bases and J lost 5 bases. CDR3 size: 15 residues. The CDR3 DNA reads as TGTGCCAGCGGTCTAAGGCGAGCGGGGGGGGAGACCCAGTACTTC. It codes for CASGLRRAGGETQYF.

CDR3 coding DNA: TGCGCCAGCAGCACGGCGGGGCAAGAGACCCAGTACTTC. It encodes CASSTAGQETQYF. The chain joins TRBV5-1 to TRBJ2-5; D possibly corresponds to TRBD2 (6 bases). V was pared by 4 bases and J by 2 bases, with 9 bases between. This CDR3 region has 13 residues. In germline, CDR1 is SGHRS, CDR2 YFSETQ. The full variable domain, completed using reference TRBV5-1 and TRBJ2-5, is KAGVTQTPRYLIKTRGQQVTLSCSPISGHRSVSWYQQTPGQGLQFLFEYFSETQRNKGNFPGRFSGRQFSNSRSEMNVSTLELGDSALYLCASSTAGQETQYFGPGTRLLVL.

This chain joins TRBV25-1 and TRBJ2-3, with a weak D call TRBD2 (5 bases). Germline V lookup: CDR1 MGHDK, CDR2 SYGVNS. Deletions cut 0 bases from V and 5 bases from J, with 12 bases between. The CDR3 runs to 15 residues. CDR3 loop: CASSEYKLAGDTQYF. The CDR3 coding sequence is TGTGCCAGCAGTGAATATAAGCTAGCAGGAGATACGCAGTATTTT.

This clone has just one count. The chain uses TRBV5-1 and TRBJ1-2, with a possible D match to TRBD1 (5 bases). Germline assignment: CDR1 SGHRS and CDR2 YFSETQ. This CDR3 is built from 13 residues. Deletions cut 4 bases from V and 4 bases from J, with 11 bases between. This CDR3 reads CASSPTGAYGYTF. The CDR3 DNA follows: TGCGCCAGCAGCCCCACAGGAGCCTATGGCTACACCTTC.

V and J are TRBV5-6 and TRBJ2-1; D is uncertain. The CDR3 covers 13 residues. Looked up from germline, CDR1 is SGHDT and CDR2 is YYEEEE. Between the trimmed V and J ends, which lost 0 bases and 5 bases, there was a span of 6 bases. The CDR3 spells CASSLEWNNEQFF. CDR3 bases: TGTGCCAGCAGCTTGGAATGGAACAATGAGCAGTTCTTC.

The chain links TRBV19 to TRBJ2-7, with D unclear. Germline V gene data show CDR1 as LNHDA and CDR2 as SQIVND (reference sequence). Trimming removed 3 bases at V and 4 bases at J, with 13 bases between. The CDR3 extends over 14 amino acids. The CDR3 sequence is CASSISSKRYEQYF. The CDR3 bases are TGTGCCAGTAGTATTTCATCAAAACGTTACGAGCAGTACTTC.

The rearrangement links TRBV6-1 to TRBJ2-5; 8 positions match TRBD2. CDR1 MNHNS and CDR2 SASEGT come from the germline V gene. The CDR3 spans 14 residues. The J segment lost 1 base and the V segment lost 6 bases, leaving 4 bases of the junction unmatched. The CDR3 region has the DNA TGTGCCAGCAGAAGACTAGCGTCCCAAGAGACCCAGTACTTC. Protein sequence: CASRRLASQETQYF.

The chain is built from TRBV6-5 and TRBJ2-7, with TRBD1 matching over 8 bases. This CDR3 is built from 15 residues. Trimming took 2 bases from V and 2 from J; bases not matched to a gene: 5. CDR1 and CDR2 (germline): MNHEY, SVGAGI. In DNA, the CDR3 is TGTGCCAGCAGTTACCGGCAGGGGGCGGCCTACGAGCAGTACTTC. This gives the protein CASSYRQGAAYEQYF.